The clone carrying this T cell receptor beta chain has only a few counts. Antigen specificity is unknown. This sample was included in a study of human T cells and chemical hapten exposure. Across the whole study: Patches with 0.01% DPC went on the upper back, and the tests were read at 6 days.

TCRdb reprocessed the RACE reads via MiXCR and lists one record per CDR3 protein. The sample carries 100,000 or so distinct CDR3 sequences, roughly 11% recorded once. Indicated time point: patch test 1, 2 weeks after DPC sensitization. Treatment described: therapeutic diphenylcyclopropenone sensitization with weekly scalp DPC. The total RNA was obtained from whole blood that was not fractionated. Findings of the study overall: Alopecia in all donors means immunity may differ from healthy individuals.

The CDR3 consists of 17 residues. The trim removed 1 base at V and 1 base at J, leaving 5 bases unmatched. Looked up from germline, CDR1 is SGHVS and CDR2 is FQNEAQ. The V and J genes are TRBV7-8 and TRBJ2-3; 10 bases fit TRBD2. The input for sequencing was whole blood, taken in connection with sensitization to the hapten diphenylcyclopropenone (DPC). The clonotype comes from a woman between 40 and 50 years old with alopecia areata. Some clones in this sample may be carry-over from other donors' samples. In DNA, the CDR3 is TGTGCCAGCAGCTTAGGCTTGCTAGCGGGGGGCACAGATACGCAGTATTTT. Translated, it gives CASSLGLLAGGTDTQYF.